This T cell receptor beta chain was captured in a study of T-cell reconstitution after alpha-beta-depleted transplantation in children. Germline-derived CDR1 and CDR2 are SQVTM and ANQGSEA. This CDR3 has 14 residues. The ends were cut back, 7 bases at V and 1 base at J, with 16 bases in the middle. This clonotype showed up many times. Preparation of the TCRbeta library was carried out with unique molecular identifiers. TCRdb recomputed calls from the PCR reads with MiXCR, one row per CDR3 protein. The sample yields approximately 590,000 distinct CDR3 sequences, roughly a tenth seen once. V gene TRBV29-1 combines with J gene TRBJ1-1; perhaps TRBD1 as D (5 bases). The sequence was collected from a human donor who donated a stem cell graft to a child with acute myeloid leukemia. The sample was PBMCs from the stem cell graft donor, taken from the stem cell graft. This CDR3 reads CSGGGGRGNTEAFF. The DNA for the CDR3 is TGCAGCGGTGGGGGGGGACGAGGGAACACTGAAGCTTTCTTT.